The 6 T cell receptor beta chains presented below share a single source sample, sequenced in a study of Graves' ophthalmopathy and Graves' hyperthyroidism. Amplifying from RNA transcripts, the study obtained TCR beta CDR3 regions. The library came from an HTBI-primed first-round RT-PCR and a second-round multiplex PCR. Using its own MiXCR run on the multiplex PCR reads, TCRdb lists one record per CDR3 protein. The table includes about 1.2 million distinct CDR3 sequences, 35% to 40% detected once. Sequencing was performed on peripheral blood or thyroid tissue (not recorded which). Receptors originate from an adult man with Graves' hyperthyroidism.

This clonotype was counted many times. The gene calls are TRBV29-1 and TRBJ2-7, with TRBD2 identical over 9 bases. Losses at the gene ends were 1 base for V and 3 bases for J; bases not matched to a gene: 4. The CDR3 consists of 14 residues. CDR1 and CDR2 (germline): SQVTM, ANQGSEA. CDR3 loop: CSVEGLAEGYEQYF. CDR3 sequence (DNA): TGCAGCGTTGAAGGACTAGCGGAGGGCTACGAGCAGTACTTC.

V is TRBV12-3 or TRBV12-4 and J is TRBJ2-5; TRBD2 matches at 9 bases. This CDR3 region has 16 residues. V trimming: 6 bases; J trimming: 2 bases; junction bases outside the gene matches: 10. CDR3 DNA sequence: TGTGCCAGCAGCGTCGGACTAGCGCTCAAACAAGAGACCCAGTACTTC. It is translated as CASSVGLALKQETQYF.

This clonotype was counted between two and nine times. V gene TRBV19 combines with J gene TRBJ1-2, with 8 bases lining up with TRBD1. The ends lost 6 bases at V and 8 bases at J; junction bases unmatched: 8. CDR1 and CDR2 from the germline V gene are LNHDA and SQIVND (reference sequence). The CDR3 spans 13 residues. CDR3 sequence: CASRRQGLGGYTF. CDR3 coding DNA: TGTGCCAGTAGAAGACAGGGGTTGGGCGGCTACACCTTC.

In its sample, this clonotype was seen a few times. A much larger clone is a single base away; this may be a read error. CDR3 in DNA: TGTGCCAGCAGCCCACGCACAGGGATCGGAAACGCCATATATTTT. Its translation is CASSPRTGIGNAIYF. V is TRBV25-1 and J is TRBJ1-3; the D gene is possibly TRBD1 (6 bases). The germline V gene has CDR1 MGHDK and CDR2 SYGVNS. The CDR3 has 15 residues.

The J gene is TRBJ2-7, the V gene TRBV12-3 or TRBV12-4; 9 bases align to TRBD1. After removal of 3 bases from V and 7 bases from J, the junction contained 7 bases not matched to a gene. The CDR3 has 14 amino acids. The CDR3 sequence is CASSFGQGSGEQYF. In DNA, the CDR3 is TGTGCCAGCAGTTTCGGACAGGGGTCAGGAGAGCAGTACTTC.

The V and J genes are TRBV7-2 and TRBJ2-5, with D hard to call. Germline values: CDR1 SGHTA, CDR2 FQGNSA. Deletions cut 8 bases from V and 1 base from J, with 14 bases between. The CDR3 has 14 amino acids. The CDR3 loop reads CASLGSLGQETQYF. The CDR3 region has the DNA TGTGCCAGCTTGGGGTCTCTTGGCCAAGAGACCCAGTACTTC. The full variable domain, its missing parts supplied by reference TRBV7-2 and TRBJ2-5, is GAGVSQSPSNKVTEKGKDVELRCDPISGHTALYWYRQSLGQGLEFLIYFQGNSAPDKSGLPSDRFSAERTGGSVSTLTIQRTQQEDSAVYLCASLGSLGQETQYFGPGTRLLVL.